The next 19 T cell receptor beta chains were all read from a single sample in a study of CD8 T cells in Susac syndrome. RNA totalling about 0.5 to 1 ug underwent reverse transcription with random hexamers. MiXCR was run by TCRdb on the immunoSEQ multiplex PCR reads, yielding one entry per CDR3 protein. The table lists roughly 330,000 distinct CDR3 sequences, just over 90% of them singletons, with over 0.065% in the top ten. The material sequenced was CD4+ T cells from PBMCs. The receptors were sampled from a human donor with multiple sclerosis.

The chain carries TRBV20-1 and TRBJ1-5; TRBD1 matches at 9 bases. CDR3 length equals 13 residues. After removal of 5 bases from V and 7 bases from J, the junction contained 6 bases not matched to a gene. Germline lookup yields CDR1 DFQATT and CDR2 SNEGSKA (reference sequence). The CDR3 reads CSARRTGVQPQHF. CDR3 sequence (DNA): TGCAGTGCTCGTCGGACAGGGGTACAGCCCCAGCATTTT.

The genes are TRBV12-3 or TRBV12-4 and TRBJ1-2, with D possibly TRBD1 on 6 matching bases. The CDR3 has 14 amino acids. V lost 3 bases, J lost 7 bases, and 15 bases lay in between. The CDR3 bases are TGTGCCAGCAGTTTTGGTGAAGGGGGACGTGGCTACACCTTC. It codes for CASSFGEGGRGYTF.

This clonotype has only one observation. The CDR3 protein is CSARDPNGGPSTDTQYF. CDR3 bases: TGCAGTGCTAGAGACCCAAACGGGGGTCCTAGCACAGATACGCAGTATTTT. V is TRBV20-1 and J is TRBJ2-3; perhaps TRBD2 as D (6 bases). V gave up 0 bases and J gave up 0 bases, with 16 bases separating them. The CDR3 extends over 17 amino acids. The germline gives CDR1 DFQATT, CDR2 SNEGSKA (reference sequence).

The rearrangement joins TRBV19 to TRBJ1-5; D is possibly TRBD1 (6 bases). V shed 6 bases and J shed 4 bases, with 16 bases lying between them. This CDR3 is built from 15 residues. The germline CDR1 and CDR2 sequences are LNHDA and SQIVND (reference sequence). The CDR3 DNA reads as TGTGCCAGTAGGGCCGGGGGGCTCGGGAATCAGCCCCAGCATTTT. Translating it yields CASRAGGLGNQPQHF. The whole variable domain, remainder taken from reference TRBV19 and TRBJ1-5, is DGGITQSPKYLFRKEGQNVTLSCEQNLNHDAMYWYRQDPGQGLRLIYYSQIVNDFQKGDIAEGYSVSREKKESFPLTVTSAQKNPTAFYLCASRAGGLGNQPQHFGDGTRLSIL.

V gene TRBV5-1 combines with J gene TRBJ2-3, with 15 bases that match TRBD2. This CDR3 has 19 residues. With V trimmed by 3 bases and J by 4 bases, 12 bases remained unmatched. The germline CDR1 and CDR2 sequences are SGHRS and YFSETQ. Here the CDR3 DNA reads TGCGCCAGCAGCTCGGGACTAGCGGGGGGCCGCCGGGTCCCAGATACGCAGTATTTT. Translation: CASSSGLAGGRRVPDTQYF.

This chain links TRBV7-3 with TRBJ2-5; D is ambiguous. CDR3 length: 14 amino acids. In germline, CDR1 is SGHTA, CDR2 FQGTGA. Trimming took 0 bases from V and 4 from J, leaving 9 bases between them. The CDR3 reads CASSLTADAETQYF. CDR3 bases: TGTGCCAGCAGCTTAACGGCAGACGCAGAGACCCAGTACTTC. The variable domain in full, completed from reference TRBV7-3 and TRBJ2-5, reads GAGVSQTPSNKVTEKGKYVELRCDPISGHTALYWYRQSLGQGPEFLIYFQGTGAADDSGLPNDRFFAVRPEGSVSTLKIQRTERGDSAVYLCASSLTADAETQYFGPGTRLLVL.

The CDR3 spells CSVAGLETYEQYF. The CDR3 DNA sequence: TGCAGCGTTGCAGGGCTGGAAACCTACGAGCAGTACTTC. The V and J genes are TRBV29-1 and TRBJ2-7, with D possibly TRBD1 on 5 matching bases. V was cut by 4 bases and J by 2 bases, with 12 bases left in between. CDR3 size: 13 residues. Looked up from germline, CDR1 is SQVTM and CDR2 is ANQGSEA.

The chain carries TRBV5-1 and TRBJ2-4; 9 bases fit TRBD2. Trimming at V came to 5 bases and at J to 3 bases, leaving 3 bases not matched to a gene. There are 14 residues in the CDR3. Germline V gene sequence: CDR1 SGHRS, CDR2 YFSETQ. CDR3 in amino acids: CASRQAGGKNIQYF. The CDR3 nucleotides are TGCGCCAGCAGACAAGCGGGGGGCAAAAACATTCAGTACTTC.

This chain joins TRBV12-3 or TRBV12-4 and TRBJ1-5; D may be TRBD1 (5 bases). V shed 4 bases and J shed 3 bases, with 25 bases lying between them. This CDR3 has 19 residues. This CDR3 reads CASSSKRGVAGPNNQPQHF. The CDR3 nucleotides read TGTGCCAGCAGTTCCAAACGGGGGGTAGCCGGCCCGAACAATCAGCCCCAGCATTTT.

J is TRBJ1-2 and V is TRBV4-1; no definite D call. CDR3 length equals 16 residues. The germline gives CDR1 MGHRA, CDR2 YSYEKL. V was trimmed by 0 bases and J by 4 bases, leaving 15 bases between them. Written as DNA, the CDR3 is TGCGCCAGCAGCCAAGATATAAGCAGCGGAGTCTATGGCTACACCTTC. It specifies CASSQDISSGVYGYTF.

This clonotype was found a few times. CDR3 loop: CASSALGTSVYEQYF. In DNA, the CDR3 is TGTGCCAGCAGCGCCCTTGGGACTAGCGTCTACGAGCAGTACTTC. V usage is TRBV9 and J usage is TRBJ2-7; 10 nucleotides match TRBD2. The CDR3 contains 15 residues. After removal of 3 bases from V and 3 bases from J, the junction contained 6 bases not matched to a gene. From germline, CDR1 is SGDLS and CDR2 YYNGEE.

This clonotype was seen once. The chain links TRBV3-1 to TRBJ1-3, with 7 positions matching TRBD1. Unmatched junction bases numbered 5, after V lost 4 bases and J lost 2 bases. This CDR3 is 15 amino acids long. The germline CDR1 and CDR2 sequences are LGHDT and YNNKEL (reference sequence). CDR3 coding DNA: TGTGCCAGCAGCCCGACAGGGTTGGCTGGAAACACCATATATTTT. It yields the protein CASSPTGLAGNTIYF. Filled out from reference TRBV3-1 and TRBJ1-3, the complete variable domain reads DTAVSQTPKYLVTQMGNDKSIKCEQNLGHDTMYWYKQDSKKFLKIMFSYNNKELIINETVPNRFSPKSPDKAHLNLHINSLELGDSAVYFCASSPTGLAGNTIYFGEGSWLTVV.

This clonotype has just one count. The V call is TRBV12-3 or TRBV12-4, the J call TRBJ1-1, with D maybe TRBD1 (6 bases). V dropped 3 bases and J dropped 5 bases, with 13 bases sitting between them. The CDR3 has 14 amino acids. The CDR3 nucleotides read TGTGCCAGCAGTTTTGGCAGGAGGGGGACTGAAGCTTTCTTT. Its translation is CASSFGRRGTEAFF.

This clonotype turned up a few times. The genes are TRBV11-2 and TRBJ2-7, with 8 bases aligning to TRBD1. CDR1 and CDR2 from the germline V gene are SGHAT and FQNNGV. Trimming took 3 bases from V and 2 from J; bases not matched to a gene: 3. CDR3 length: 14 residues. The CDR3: CASSFTDRAYEQYF. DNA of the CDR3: TGTGCCAGCAGCTTCACGGACAGGGCCTACGAGCAGTACTTC.

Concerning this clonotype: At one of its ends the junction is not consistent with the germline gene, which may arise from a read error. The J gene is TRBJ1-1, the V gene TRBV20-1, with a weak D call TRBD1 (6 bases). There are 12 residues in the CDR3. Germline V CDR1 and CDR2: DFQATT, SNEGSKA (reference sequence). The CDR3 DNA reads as TGCAGTGTTCCGGACAGATACACAGAAGCTTTCTTT. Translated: CSVPDRYTEAFF.

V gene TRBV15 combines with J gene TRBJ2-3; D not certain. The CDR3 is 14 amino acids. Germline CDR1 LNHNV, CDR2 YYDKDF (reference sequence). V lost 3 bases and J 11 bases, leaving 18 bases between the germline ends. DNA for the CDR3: TGTGCCACCAGCAGGCGCAACATCCCGGCTTTGCAGTATTTT. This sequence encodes CATSRRNIPALQYF.

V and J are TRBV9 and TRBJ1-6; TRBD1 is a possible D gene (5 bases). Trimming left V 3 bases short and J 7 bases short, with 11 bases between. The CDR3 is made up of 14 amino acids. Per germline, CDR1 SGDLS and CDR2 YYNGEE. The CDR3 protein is CASSGGRANSPLHF. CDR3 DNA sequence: TGTGCCAGCAGCGGCGGCAGGGCCAATTCACCCCTCCACTTT.

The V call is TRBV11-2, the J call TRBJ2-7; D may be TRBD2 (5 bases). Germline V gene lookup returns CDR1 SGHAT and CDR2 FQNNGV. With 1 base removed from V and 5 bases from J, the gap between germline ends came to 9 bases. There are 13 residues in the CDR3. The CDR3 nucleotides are TGTGCCAGCAGCTTAGGGAGGTTCAACGAGCAGTACTTC. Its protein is CASSLGRFNEQYF. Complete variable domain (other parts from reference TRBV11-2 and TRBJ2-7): EAGVAQSPRYKIIEKRQSVAFWCNPISGHATLYWYQQILGQGPKLLIQFQNNGVVDDSQLPKDRFSAERLKGVDSTLKIQPAKLEDSAVYLCASSLGRFNEQYFGPGTRLTVT.

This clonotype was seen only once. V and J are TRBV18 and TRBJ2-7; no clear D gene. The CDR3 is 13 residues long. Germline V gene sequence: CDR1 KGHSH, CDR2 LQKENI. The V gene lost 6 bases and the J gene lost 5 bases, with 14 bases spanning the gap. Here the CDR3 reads CASSPALVNEQYF. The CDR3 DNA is TGTGCCAGCTCCCCCGCCCTTGTGAACGAGCAGTACTTC.